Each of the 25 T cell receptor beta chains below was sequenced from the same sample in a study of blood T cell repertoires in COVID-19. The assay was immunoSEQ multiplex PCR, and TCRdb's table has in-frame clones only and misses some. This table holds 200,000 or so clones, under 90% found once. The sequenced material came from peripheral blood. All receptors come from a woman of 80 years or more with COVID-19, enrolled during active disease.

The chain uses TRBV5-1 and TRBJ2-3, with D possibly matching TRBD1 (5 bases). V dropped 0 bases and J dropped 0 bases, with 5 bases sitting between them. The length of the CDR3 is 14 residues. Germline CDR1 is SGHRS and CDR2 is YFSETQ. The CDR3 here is CASSLEGSTDTQYF. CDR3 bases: TGCGCCAGCAGCTTGGAGGGGAGCACAGATACGCAGTATTTT.

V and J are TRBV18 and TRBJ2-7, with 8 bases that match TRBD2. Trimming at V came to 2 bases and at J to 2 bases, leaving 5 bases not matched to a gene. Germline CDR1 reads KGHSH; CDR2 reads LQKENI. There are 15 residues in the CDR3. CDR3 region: CASSPSSGGPYEQYF. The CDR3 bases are TGTGCCAGCTCACCAAGTTCGGGGGGGCCCTACGAGCAGTACTTC. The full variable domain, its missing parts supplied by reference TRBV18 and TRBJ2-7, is NAGVMQNPRHLVRRRGQEARLRCSPMKGHSHVYWYRQLPEEGLKFMVYLQKENIIDESGMPKERFSAEFPKEGPSILRIQQVVRGDSAAYFCASSPSSGGPYEQYFGPGTRLTVT.

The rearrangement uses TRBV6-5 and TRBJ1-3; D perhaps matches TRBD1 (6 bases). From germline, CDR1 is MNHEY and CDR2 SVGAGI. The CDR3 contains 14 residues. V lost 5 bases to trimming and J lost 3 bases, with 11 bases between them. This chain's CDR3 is CASSPTGRGNTIYF. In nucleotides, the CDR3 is TGTGCCAGCAGTCCGACAGGCCGTGGAAACACCATATATTTT.

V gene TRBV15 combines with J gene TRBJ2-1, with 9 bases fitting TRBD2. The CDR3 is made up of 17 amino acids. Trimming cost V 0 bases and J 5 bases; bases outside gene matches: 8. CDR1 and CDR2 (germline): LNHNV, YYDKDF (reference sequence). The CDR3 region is CATSRDLRLAGNNEQFF. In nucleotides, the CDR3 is TGTGCCACCAGCAGAGATTTGCGGCTAGCGGGGAACAATGAGCAGTTCTTC.

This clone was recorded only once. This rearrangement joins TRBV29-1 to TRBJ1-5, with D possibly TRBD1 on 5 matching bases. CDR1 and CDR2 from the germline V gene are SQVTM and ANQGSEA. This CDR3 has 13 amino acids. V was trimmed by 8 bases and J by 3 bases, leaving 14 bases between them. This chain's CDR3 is CSTGGSPNQPQHF. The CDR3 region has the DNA TGCAGCACTGGGGGGAGTCCCAATCAGCCCCAGCATTTT. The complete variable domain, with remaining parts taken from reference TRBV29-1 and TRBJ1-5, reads SAVISQKPSRDICQRGTSLTIQCQVDSQVTMMFWYRQQPGQSLTLIATANQGSEATYESGFVIDKFPISRPNLTFSTLTVSNMSPEDSSIYLCSTGGSPNQPQHFGDGTRLSIL.

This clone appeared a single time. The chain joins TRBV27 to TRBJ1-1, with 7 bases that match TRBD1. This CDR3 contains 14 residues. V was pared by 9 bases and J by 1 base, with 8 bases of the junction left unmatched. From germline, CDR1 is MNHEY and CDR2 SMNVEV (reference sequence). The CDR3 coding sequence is TGTGCCAGTAAAAGGGGGCCGGGGAACACTGAAGCTTTCTTT. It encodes CASKRGPGNTEAFF.

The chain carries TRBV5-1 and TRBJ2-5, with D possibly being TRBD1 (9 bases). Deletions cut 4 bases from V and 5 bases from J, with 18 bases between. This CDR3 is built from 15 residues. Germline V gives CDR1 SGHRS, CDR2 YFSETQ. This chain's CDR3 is CASSREGTGRETQYF. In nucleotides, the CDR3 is TGCGCCAGCAGCCGGGAGGGGACAGGGAGGGAGACCCAGTACTTC. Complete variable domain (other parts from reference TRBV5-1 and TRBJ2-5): KAGVTQTPRYLIKTRGQQVTLSCSPISGHRSVSWYQQTPGQGLQFLFEYFSETQRNKGNFPGRFSGRQFSNSRSEMNVSTLELGDSALYLCASSREGTGRETQYFGPGTRLLVL.

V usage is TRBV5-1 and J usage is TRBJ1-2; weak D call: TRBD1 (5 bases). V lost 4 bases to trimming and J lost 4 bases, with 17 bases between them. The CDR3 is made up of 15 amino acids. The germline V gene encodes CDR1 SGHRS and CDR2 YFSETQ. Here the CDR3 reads CASSQGSQVTYGYTF. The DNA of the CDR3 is TGCGCCAGCAGCCAGGGTAGCCAGGTGACCTATGGCTACACCTTC. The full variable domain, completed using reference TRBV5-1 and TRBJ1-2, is KAGVTQTPRYLIKTRGQQVTLSCSPISGHRSVSWYQQTPGQGLQFLFEYFSETQRNKGNFPGRFSGRQFSNSRSEMNVSTLELGDSALYLCASSQGSQVTYGYTFGSGTRLTVV.

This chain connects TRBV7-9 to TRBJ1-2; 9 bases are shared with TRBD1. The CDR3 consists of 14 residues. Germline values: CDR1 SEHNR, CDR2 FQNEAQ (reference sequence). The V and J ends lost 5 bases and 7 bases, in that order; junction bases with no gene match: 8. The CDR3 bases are TGTGCCAGCAGCGCCGGGGACAGGGAGACTGGCTACACCTTC. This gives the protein CASSAGDRETGYTF.

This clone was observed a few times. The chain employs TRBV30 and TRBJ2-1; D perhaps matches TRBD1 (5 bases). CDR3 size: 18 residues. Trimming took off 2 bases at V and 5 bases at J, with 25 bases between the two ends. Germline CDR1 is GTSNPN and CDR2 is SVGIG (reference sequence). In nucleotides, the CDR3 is TGTGCCTGGAGTTTCCAGGGTGGCCATCATGGGCGACACAATGAGCAGTTCTTC. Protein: CAWSFQGGHHGRHNEQFF.

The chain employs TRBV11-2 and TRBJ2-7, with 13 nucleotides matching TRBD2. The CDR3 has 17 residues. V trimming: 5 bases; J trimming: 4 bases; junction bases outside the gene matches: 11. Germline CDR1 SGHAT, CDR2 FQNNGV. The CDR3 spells CASSRIRGTSGTYEQYF. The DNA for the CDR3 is TGTGCCAGCAGCCGAATCCGTGGGACTAGCGGGACGTACGAGCAGTACTTC.

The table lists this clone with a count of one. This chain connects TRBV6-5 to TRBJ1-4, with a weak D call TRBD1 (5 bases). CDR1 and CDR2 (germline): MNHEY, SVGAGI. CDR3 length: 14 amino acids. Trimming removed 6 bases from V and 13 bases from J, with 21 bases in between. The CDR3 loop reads CASSASRVPGVLFF. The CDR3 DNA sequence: TGTGCCAGCAGCGCCTCCAGGGTCCCGGGAGTACTGTTTTTT.

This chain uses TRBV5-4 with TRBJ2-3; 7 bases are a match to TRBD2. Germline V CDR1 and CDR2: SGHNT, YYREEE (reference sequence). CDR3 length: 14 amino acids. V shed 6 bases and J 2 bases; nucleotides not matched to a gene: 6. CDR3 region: CASKLGGATDTQYF. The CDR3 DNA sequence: TGTGCCAGCAAATTGGGAGGGGCCACAGATACGCAGTATTTT.

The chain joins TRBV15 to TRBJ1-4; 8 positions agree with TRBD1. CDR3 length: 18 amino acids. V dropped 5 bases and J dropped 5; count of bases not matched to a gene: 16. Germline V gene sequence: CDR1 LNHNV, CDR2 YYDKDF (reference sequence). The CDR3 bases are TGTGCCACCAGCCCTCGGACAGGGTTTTTGGGGGCCAATGAAAAACTGTTTTTT. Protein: CATSPRTGFLGANEKLFF.

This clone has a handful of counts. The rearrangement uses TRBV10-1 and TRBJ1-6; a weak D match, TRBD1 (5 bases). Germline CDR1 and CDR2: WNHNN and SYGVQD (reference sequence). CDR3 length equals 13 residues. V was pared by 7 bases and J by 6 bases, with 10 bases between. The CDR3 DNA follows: TGCGCCAGCACAGGGTCGGCTAATTCACCCCTCCACTTT. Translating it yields CASTGSANSPLHF.

The CDR3 here is CASSLEMRNYNEKLFF. The CDR3 nucleotides read TGTGCCAGCAGCTTAGAAATGAGGAACTATAATGAAAAACTGTTTTTT. This sequence joins TRBV11-2 and TRBJ1-4; D is unclear. Germline CDR1 and CDR2: SGHAT and FQNNGV. The CDR3 length is 16 residues. V was trimmed by 0 bases and J by 4 bases, leaving 12 bases between them.

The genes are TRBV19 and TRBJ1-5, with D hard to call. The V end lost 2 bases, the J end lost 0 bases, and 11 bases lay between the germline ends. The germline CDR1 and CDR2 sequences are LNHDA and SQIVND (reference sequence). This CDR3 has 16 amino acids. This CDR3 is CASSIIAGFSNQPQHF. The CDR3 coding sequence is TGTGCCAGTAGTATAATTGCGGGATTTAGCAATCAGCCCCAGCATTTT.

DNA of the CDR3: TGTGCCAGTAGTATTGGGACAGGGAAAGGTGCTGAAGCTTTCTTT. Its protein product is CASSIGTGKGAEAFF. The chain joins TRBV19 to TRBJ1-1, with 9 bases that match TRBD1. Germline CDR1 reads LNHDA; CDR2 reads SQIVND (reference sequence). This CDR3 has 15 residues. The V and J ends lost 3 bases and 6 bases, in that order; junction bases with no gene match: 8.

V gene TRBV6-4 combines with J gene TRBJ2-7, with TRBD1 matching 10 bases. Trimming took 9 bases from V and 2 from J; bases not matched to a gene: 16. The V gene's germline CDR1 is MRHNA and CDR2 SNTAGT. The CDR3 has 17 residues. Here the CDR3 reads CASRSRGQGPGTYEQYV. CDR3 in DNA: TGTGCCAGTCGCTCTCGGGGACAGGGGCCCGGGACCTACGAGCAGTACGTC.

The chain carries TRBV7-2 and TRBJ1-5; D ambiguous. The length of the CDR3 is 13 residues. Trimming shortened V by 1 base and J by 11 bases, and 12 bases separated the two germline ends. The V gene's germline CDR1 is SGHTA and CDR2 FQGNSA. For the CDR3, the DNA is TGTGCCAGCAGCTTAGGCGGGAAAGAGGCCCAGCATTTT. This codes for CASSLGGKEAQHF.

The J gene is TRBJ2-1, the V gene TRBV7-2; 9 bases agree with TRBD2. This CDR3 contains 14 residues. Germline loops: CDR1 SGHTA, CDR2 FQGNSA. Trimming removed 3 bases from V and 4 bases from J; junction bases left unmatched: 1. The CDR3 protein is CASSFLAGYNEQFF. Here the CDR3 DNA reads TGTGCCAGCAGCTTTCTAGCGGGGTACAATGAGCAGTTCTTC.

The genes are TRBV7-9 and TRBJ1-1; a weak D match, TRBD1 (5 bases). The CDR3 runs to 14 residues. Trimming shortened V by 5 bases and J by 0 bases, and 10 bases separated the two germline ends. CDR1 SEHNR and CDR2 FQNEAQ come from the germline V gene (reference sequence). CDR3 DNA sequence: TGTGCCAGCAGCGCCAACAGGATGAACACTGAAGCTTTCTTT. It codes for CASSANRMNTEAFF.

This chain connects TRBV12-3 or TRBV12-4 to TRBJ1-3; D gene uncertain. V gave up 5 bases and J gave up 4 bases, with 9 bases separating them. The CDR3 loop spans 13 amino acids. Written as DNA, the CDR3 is TGTGCCAGCAGTCCTCGAGCCGGAAACACCATATATTTT. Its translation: CASSPRAGNTIYF.

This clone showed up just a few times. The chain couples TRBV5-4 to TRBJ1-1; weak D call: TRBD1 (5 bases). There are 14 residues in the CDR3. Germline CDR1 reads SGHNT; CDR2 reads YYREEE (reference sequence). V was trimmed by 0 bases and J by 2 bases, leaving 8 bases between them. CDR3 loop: CASSLEQVNTEAFF. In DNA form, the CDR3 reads TGTGCCAGCAGCTTGGAACAGGTTAACACTGAAGCTTTCTTT.

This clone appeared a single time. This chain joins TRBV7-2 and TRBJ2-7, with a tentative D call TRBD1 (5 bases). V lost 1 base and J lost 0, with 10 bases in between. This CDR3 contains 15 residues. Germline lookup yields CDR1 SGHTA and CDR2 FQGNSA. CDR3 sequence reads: CASSLDRQTSYEQYF. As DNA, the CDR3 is TGTGCCAGCAGCTTAGACAGACAGACCTCCTACGAGCAGTACTTC.